The following is a TCR beta chain sequence with its context. TEMRA cells were FACS-enriched, unlike CD8+ and CD4+ T cells, which were negatively isolated. Trimming shortened V by 5 bases and J by 6 bases, and 14 bases separated the two germline ends. This CDR3 region has 14 residues. Germline CDR1 SGHTA, CDR2 FQGNSA. RNA totalling roughly 0.5 to 1 ug underwent reverse transcription with random hexamers. Across 54 Vbeta and 13 Jbeta, TCR beta CDR3 was amplified with immunoSEQ multiplex PCR. MiXCR was run by TCRdb on the immunoSEQ multiplex PCR reads, yielding one entry per CDR3 protein. This table holds approximately 110,000 distinct CDR3 sequences, about 94% found once. The data derive from a study of CD8 T cells in Susac syndrome.

The sequenced material came from CD4+ T cells from PBMCs. This chain joins TRBV7-2 and TRBJ1-5, with D perhaps matching TRBD1 (6 bases). The TCR comes from a human donor in good health. Written as DNA, the CDR3 is TGTGCCAGCAGCGAGGGGGGGGCTAGTCAGCCCCAGCATTTT. The encoded protein is CASSEGGASQPQHF.